This TCR beta chain was identified during a study of blood T cells in healthy people across ages. Turning to the study itself: About one barcoded beta molecule per two T cells was captured by template switching.

For the second PCR, which ran for about 6 to 12 cycles, a sample-barcoded 5' primer and a J-beta primer mix were used. TCRdb re-derived calls from the 5' RACE reads in MiXCR, one entry per CDR3 protein. This sample has around 1,600,000 distinct CDR3 sequences, with 35% to 45% found just once. V was shortened by 4 bases and J by 6 bases, with 16 bases between the two germline ends. The CDR3 length is 15 residues. Germline values: CDR1 MDHEN, CDR2 SYDVKM. This clonotype has just a few counts. The study recruited healthy Caucasian donors from Russia who were aged roughly 6 to 95. Source material: blood. This receptor was identified in a woman aged 18-35 years in good health. The chain couples TRBV28 to TRBJ2-1; D perhaps matches TRBD2 (6 bases). CDR3 sequence: CASSSAGTGANEQFF. The DNA for the CDR3 is TGTGCCAGCAGTTCGGCCGGGACTGGGGCCAATGAGCAGTTCTTC.